These 23 T cell receptor beta chains were all obtained from the same sample, sequenced in a study of blood T cell repertoires in COVID-19. The table came from immunoSEQ multiplex PCR; TCRdb's copy has only in-frame clones and leaves some out. This table holds about 160,000 clones, roughly 82% found once. What was sequenced was peripheral blood. These receptors came from a woman aged 40 to 55 with COVID-19, enrolled during active disease.

The chain links TRBV5-1 to TRBJ2-5; 13 positions match TRBD2. CDR1 is SGHRS, CDR2 YFSETQ, per germline. The CDR3 loop spans 18 amino acids. V gave up 0 bases and J gave up 5 bases; unmatched junction bases: 10. CDR3 amino acids: CASSLGTSGRGLEETQYF. Here the CDR3 DNA reads TGCGCCAGCAGCTTGGGGACTAGCGGGAGAGGGTTGGAGGAGACCCAGTACTTC.

The chain combines TRBV7-9 with TRBJ2-5; D remains ambiguous. Germline CDR1 SEHNR, CDR2 FQNEAQ (reference sequence). Trimming left V 3 bases short and J 2 bases short, with 7 bases between. The length of the CDR3 is 13 residues. CDR3 loop: CASSFRQQETQYF. In nucleotides, the CDR3 is TGTGCCAGCAGCTTTCGCCAGCAAGAGACCCAGTACTTC.

The CDR3 nucleotides read TGTGCCAGCAGTTTTATCGGGATGAACGAGCAGTACTTC. Amino acid sequence: CASSFIGMNEQYF. The chain couples TRBV27 to TRBJ2-7; D perhaps matches TRBD2 (5 bases). This CDR3 contains 13 residues. Trimming took off 3 bases at V and 5 bases at J, with 11 bases between the two ends. The germline V gene encodes CDR1 MNHEY and CDR2 SMNVEV (reference sequence).

As DNA, the CDR3 is TGTGCCAGCAGCCCCGGGGACTGGCCCTACGAGCAGTACTTC. Translating it yields CASSPGDWPYEQYF. The chain recombines TRBV9 with TRBJ2-7, with D maybe TRBD2 (6 bases). V lost 4 bases, J lost 2 bases, and 13 bases lay in between. The CDR3 covers 14 residues. From germline, CDR1 is SGDLS and CDR2 YYNGEE. The whole variable domain, filled in from reference TRBV9 and TRBJ2-7, reads DSGVTQTPKHLITATGQRVTLRCSPRSGDLSVYWYQQSLDQGLQFLIQYYNGEERAKGNILERFSAQQFPDLHSELNLSSLELGDSALYFCASSPGDWPYEQYFGPGTRLTVT.

This sequence joins TRBV30 and TRBJ2-7, with D maybe TRBD1 (6 bases). Germline V gene sequence: CDR1 GTSNPN, CDR2 SVGIG (reference sequence). The CDR3 runs to 13 residues. V was clipped by 2 bases and J by 7 bases, with 15 bases between them. CDR3 loop: CAWSSSVGTEQYV. The CDR3 region has the DNA TGTGCCTGGAGTTCGAGCGTCGGGACAGAGCAGTACGTC.

The chain employs TRBV2 and TRBJ2-1, with 7 bases aligning to TRBD1. Germline V gene sequence: CDR1 SNHLY, CDR2 FYNNEI. The CDR3 is 13 amino acids. V was clipped by 4 bases and J by 6 bases; unmatched bases: 3. The CDR3 protein is CASSGQGFNEQFF. The CDR3 DNA reads as TGTGCCAGCAGTGGACAGGGTTTCAATGAGCAGTTCTTC.

The CDR3 nucleotides read TGTGCCAGCAGCGTAGGTCATACTAGCGGGAGGGCCACAGAGACCCAGTACTTC. Protein product: CASSVGHTSGRATETQYF. V and J are TRBV9 and TRBJ2-5; 13 nucleotides line up with TRBD2. The germline V gene has CDR1 SGDLS and CDR2 YYNGEE. The V gene end was trimmed by 0 bases and the J gene end by 4 bases; junction bases not matched to a gene: 9. The CDR3 is 18 residues long.

Only a few counts were recorded for this clone. The chain joins TRBV19 to TRBJ1-1; 7 positions agree with TRBD1. V dropped 6 bases and J dropped 1; count of bases not matched to a gene: 5. Germline CDR1 LNHDA, CDR2 SQIVND (reference sequence). The CDR3 sequence is 14 residues long. The CDR3 spells CASRRDSSNTEAFF. In nucleotides, the CDR3 is TGTGCCAGTAGGCGGGACAGCTCGAACACTGAAGCTTTCTTT.

The genes are TRBV6-4 and TRBJ2-2; 10 bases line up with TRBD1. The V gene end was trimmed by 6 bases and the J gene end by 3 bases; junction bases not matched to a gene: 4. Germline loops: CDR1 MRHNA, CDR2 SNTAGT. This CDR3 is 15 amino acids long. The CDR3 is CASRKTGGDTGELFF. The CDR3 DNA is TGTGCCAGCAGAAAGACAGGGGGCGACACCGGGGAGCTGTTTTTT.

In DNA form, the CDR3 reads TGTGCCAGCAGTCGACAGGGGGCGTCTTATGGCTACACCTTC. Encoded protein: CASSRQGASYGYTF. This sequence joins TRBV3-1 (or the pseudogene TRBV3-2) and TRBJ1-2; TRBD1 agrees at 10 bases. The CDR3 runs to 14 residues. CDR1 and CDR2 (germline): LGHDT, YNNKEL (reference sequence). J lost 5 bases, V lost 6 bases, and 6 bases had no gene match.

This chain joins TRBV20-1 and TRBJ1-1; weak D call: TRBD1 (5 bases). V was shortened by 3 bases and J by 4 bases, with 9 bases between the two germline ends. This CDR3 spans 12 amino acids. CDR1 is DFQATT and CDR2 is SNEGSKA in the germline V gene (reference sequence). CDR3 sequence (DNA): TGCAGTGCTAGTTCAGGGATCACTGAAGCTTTCTTT. Protein: CSASSGITEAFF.

The chain employs TRBV7-2 and TRBJ2-2; 11 bases map to TRBD1. Germline-derived CDR1 and CDR2 are SGHTA and FQGNSA. The CDR3 runs to 15 residues. Trimming cost V 4 bases and J 5 bases; bases outside gene matches: 3. CDR3: CASSSDRGRTGELFF. The CDR3 DNA sequence: TGTGCCAGCAGCTCGGACAGGGGGCGAACCGGGGAGCTGTTTTTT.

This clone was found a few times. Sequence at one end of the junction differs from germline and may be a read error. This chain connects TRBV10-3 to TRBJ2-1, with D unclear. Germline CDR1 and CDR2: ENHRY and SYGVKD. The CDR3 sequence is 13 residues long. Here the CDR3 reads CAIRVNPYDEQFF. The CDR3 bases are TGTGCCATCAGAGTGAATCCCTACGATGAGCAGTTCTTC.

The V call is TRBV15, the J call TRBJ1-4; the match to TRBD1 covers 9 bases. Germline-derived CDR1 and CDR2 are LNHNV and YYDKDF (reference sequence). V gave up 5 bases and J gave up 8 bases; unmatched junction bases: 9. This CDR3 is 15 amino acids long. The CDR3 DNA follows: TGTGCCACCAGCCGGCCGGGACAGGGTTACGAAAAACTGTTTTTT. Amino acids: CATSRPGQGYEKLFF.

The gene calls are TRBV11-1 and TRBJ1-4, with TRBD1 identical over 8 bases. Germline-derived CDR1 and CDR2 are SGHAT and FQDESV (reference sequence). V lost 8 bases, J lost 1 base, and 9 bases stayed unmatched. This CDR3 has 16 amino acids. The CDR3 spells CASGTGQGVTNEKLFF. As DNA, the CDR3 is TGTGCCAGCGGAACCGGACAGGGAGTAACTAATGAAAAACTGTTTTTT.

This chain links TRBV19 with TRBJ2-7; 10 positions agree with TRBD2. Germline-derived CDR1 and CDR2 are LNHDA and SQIVND (reference sequence). The CDR3 length is 13 residues. V lost 5 bases to trimming and J lost 6 bases; unmatched junction nucleotides: 4. The DNA of the CDR3 is TGTGCCAGTAGTGTAGCGGGAGGCTTCGAGCAGTACTTC. Encoded protein: CASSVAGGFEQYF.

The chain carries TRBV11-2 and TRBJ2-3; D not certain. Between the trimmed V and J ends, which lost 0 bases and 9 bases, there was a span of 16 bases. CDR3 length: 15 amino acids. Germline CDR1 is SGHAT and CDR2 is FQNNGV. For the CDR3, the DNA is TGTGCCAGCAGCTTAGAAGAGATGAAGCGTCAGACGCAGTATTTT. This sequence encodes CASSLEEMKRQTQYF. Combining the CDR3 with reference TRBV11-2 and TRBJ2-3 gives the whole variable domain EAGVAQSPRYKIIEKRQSVAFWCNPISGHATLYWYQQILGQGPKLLIQFQNNGVVDDSQLPKDRFSAERLKGVDSTLKIQPAKLEDSAVYLCASSLEEMKRQTQYFGPGTRLTVL.

J is TRBJ1-1 and V is TRBV10-1; D not certain. The CDR3 spans 15 residues. The V end was cut by 1 base, the J end by 4 bases, with 13 bases between. The germline gives CDR1 WNHNN, CDR2 SYGVQD (reference sequence). The DNA for the CDR3 is TGCGCCAGCAGTGAGTATCTAGGAGGGATCACTGAAGCTTTCTTT. Encoded protein: CASSEYLGGITEAFF.

About this clone: A read error may account for a junction end that differs from germline. V gene TRBV5-6 combines with J gene TRBJ1-1, with 7 bases aligning to TRBD1. Germline V gene lookup returns CDR1 SGHDT and CDR2 YYEEEE. The CDR3 loop spans 13 amino acids. The CDR3 protein is CASSLGQRTEAFF. In DNA form, the CDR3 reads TGTGCCAGCAGTTTGGGACAGAGAACTGAAGCTTTCTTT.

This clone was seen a single time. The rearrangement links TRBV9 to TRBJ1-5; TRBD1 matches 9 bases. The CDR3 totals 15 residues. CDR1 is SGDLS and CDR2 is YYNGEE in the germline V gene. Germline trimming cut 1 base from V and 5 bases from J; bases unmatched to any gene: 4. CDR3 in DNA: TGTGCCAGCAGCGTATCGACAGGGGGGGATCAGCCCCAGCATTTT. It translates to CASSVSTGGDQPQHF. Looking up the rest from reference TRBV9 and TRBJ1-5 gives the full variable domain: DSGVTQTPKHLITATGQRVTLRCSPRSGDLSVYWYQQSLDQGLQFLIQYYNGEERAKGNILERFSAQQFPDLHSELNLSSLELGDSALYFCASSVSTGGDQPQHFGDGTRLSIL.

The V call is TRBV28, the J call TRBJ2-7; D uncertain. Germline loops: CDR1 MDHEN, CDR2 SYDVKM. There are 11 residues in the CDR3. The V and J ends lost 6 bases and 3 bases respectively, with 6 bases between them. CDR3 region: CASSLVYEQYF. The CDR3 nucleotides read TGTGCCAGCAGCCTAGTCTACGAGCAGTACTTC.

The rearrangement joins TRBV2 to TRBJ1-1; TRBD1 might be the D (5 bases). Trimming removed 5 bases at V and 4 bases at J, with 17 bases between. Germline V gene data show CDR1 as SNHLY and CDR2 as FYNNEI. The CDR3 sequence is 15 residues long. The CDR3 here is CASSLGGGGPTEAFF. In nucleotides, the CDR3 is TGTGCCAGCAGTTTGGGGGGGGGAGGTCCCACTGAAGCTTTCTTT.

The chain is built from TRBV5-1 and TRBJ1-6; D is perhaps TRBD1 (6 bases). V lost 4 bases, J lost 9 bases, and 8 bases lay in between. The CDR3 has 12 residues. Germline assignment: CDR1 SGHRS and CDR2 YFSETQ. The CDR3 region is CASSLGGSPLHF. CDR3 nucleotides: TGCGCCAGCAGCCTAGGGGGTTCACCCCTCCACTTT.